The sequence of this TCR beta chain was determined in a study of cytomegalovirus exposure and HLA in healthy donors. Across the study: A subsequent analysis stated that the 120 or so validation repertoires were run on the same platform as the approximately 700 first-cohort repertoires. General study points: Many donors carried some public TCRs, although rarity characterized most TCR sequences. Cytomegalovirus association was listed for around 170 TCR beta chains. In the 130 or so validation repertoires, about 95% of cluster scores exceeded 0, per a later analysis.

The table came from immunoSEQ multiplex PCR; TCRdb's copy has only in-frame clones and leaves some out. The sample carries 55,000 to 70,000 clones, 91% recorded once. The CDR3 sequence is 15 residues long. Germline CDR1 MNHEY, CDR2 SMNVEV (reference sequence). V lost 0 bases to trimming and J lost 3 bases, with 12 bases between them. Concerning this clone: The antigen remains unidentified.

The origin of this receptor is a young man in good health and CMV-seronegative. V and J are TRBV27 and TRBJ2-7, with D maybe TRBD1 (6 bases). Sequences were obtained from PBMCs. DNA for the CDR3: TGTGCCAGCAGTTTATCCAGGGGTTTCTACTACGAGCAGTACTTC. Its translation: CASSLSRGFYYEQYF.